This T cell receptor beta chain was sequenced during a study of control samples from healthy donors and cancer patients. Measured with immunoSEQ multiplex PCR; TCRdb has only the in-frame clones, and not every one. The sample yields 75,000 to 95,000 clones, nearly 90% seen once. There are 15 residues in the CDR3. CDR1 is SGHTS, CDR2 YDEGEE, per germline. Germline trimming cut 4 bases from V and 6 bases from J; bases unmatched to any gene: 10. This chain joins TRBV5-8 and TRBJ1-1; 9 bases are a match to TRBD1. The receptor comes from a woman between 45 and 60 years old in good health. Sequenced input: blood. Written as DNA, the CDR3 is TGTGCCAGCAGCGCCGGGACAGGGTATATCGCTGAAGCTTTCTTT. Protein product: CASSAGTGYIAEAFF.